This T cell receptor beta chain is drawn from a study of neurological immune-mediated disorders. This CDR3 region has 17 residues. Looked up from germline, CDR1 is DFQATT and CDR2 is SNEGSKA (reference sequence). V was shortened by 0 bases and J by 2 bases, with 14 bases between the two germline ends. The sorted libraries were prepared using around 910,000 CD4+ or CD8+ T cells that had themselves been sorted. This clonotype was observed at least ten times. The cDNA was synthesized by 5'RACE incorporating 10-nucleotide random UMIs. TCRdb re-called the 5' RACE reads with MiXCR, one entry per CDR3 protein. Of 18,000 or so distinct CDR3 sequences listed, about 10% are singletons.

This sequence was found in a woman aged 45-65 years in good health. The specimen sequenced was CD8+ T cells from blood. This chain uses TRBV20-1 with TRBJ1-6; D is possibly TRBD1 (5 bases). The DNA for the CDR3 is TGCAGTGCTAGAGAAGGCCCCGGCAGGGCCTATAATTCACCCCTCCACTTT. Protein sequence: CSAREGPGRAYNSPLHF.